The present T cell receptor beta chain was sequenced within a study of glioma-infiltrating T cells. Study outcomes and limitations: Only very few CDR3 sequences appeared in both tissue and blood. Above-expected tissue-blood divergence occurred in all gliomas, most in low-grade ones.

The germline V gene has CDR1 LNHDA and CDR2 SQIVND (reference sequence). This CDR3 has 13 residues. V dropped 9 bases and J dropped 4; count of bases not matched to a gene: 4. This clonotype showed up many times. What it recognizes is unknown. Using RNA template, CDR3s of TCR alpha and beta were amplified with iRepertoire arm-PCR. Tissue mRNA or PBMC total RNA, about 85-400 ng, went into one-step reverse transcription and amplification. TCRdb called the multiplex PCR reads again in MiXCR, with one record for every CDR3 protein. The data show fewer than 250,000 distinct CDR3 sequences, approximately 30% seen once.

Sample: glioma tissue, nonneoplastic brain tissue, or PBMCs (not recorded which). The chain joins TRBV19 to TRBJ2-3, with 10 positions matching TRBD1. This sequence was found in a human donor with low-grade glioma or glioblastoma, undergoing nonglioma brain surgery, or in good health (not recorded which). CDR3 amino acids: CASGQGGADTQYF. The CDR3 DNA is TGTGCCAGCGGACAGGGGGGCGCAGATACGCAGTATTTT. The full variable domain, with the rest looked up from reference TRBV19 and TRBJ2-3, is DGGITQSPKYLFRKEGQNVTLSCEQNLNHDAMYWYRQDPGQGLRLIYYSQIVNDFQKGDIAEGYSVSREKKESFPLTVTSAQKNPTAFYLCASGQGGADTQYFGPGTRLTVL.